The source of this T cell receptor (beta chain) is a study of blood T cell repertoires in COVID-19. In the original workflow: By means of reference gene primer amplification, nucleated cell counts were estimated. This table comes from immunoSEQ multiplex PCR, and its TCRdb copy is limited to in-frame clones, with some not included. The V and J calls and clone size come from that table; D and trimming were worked out from the DNA. The repertoire includes over 85,000 clones, over 75% of them detected once, and under 4.5% sits in the top ten. The TCR originated in a man aged 55 to 69 with acute or convalescent COVID-19. Sequencing was done on a sample of peripheral blood.

The CDR3 bases are TGTGCCAGTACGACAGGGAACACTGAAGCTTTCTTT. Translation gives CASTTGNTEAFF. The chain employs TRBV19 and TRBJ1-1; tentatively, D is TRBD1 (6 bases). V lost 7 bases and J 1 base, leaving 7 bases between the germline ends. Germline loops: CDR1 LNHDA, CDR2 SQIVND (reference sequence). CDR3 length: 12 amino acids.